Each of the 28 T cell receptor beta chains below was sequenced from the same sample in a study of T cell changes during pregnancy in multiple sclerosis. The repertoire was sequenced with immunoSEQ multiplex PCR; TCRdb's copy has only in-frame clones and lacks some. Of 100,000 to 110,000 clones in the sample, roughly 90% were seen once. The sample consisted of peripheral blood, taken after pregnancy. These receptor sequences come from a female donor with multiple sclerosis, enrolled in a pregnancy study.

V gene TRBV2 combines with J gene TRBJ1-6, with D possibly TRBD1 on 5 matching bases. V lost 1 base, J lost 10 bases, and 8 bases lay in between. Germline CDR1 and CDR2: SNHLY and FYNNEI. This CDR3 region has 13 residues. CDR3 bases: TGTGCCAGCAGTGAAGGGGACTACTCACCCCTCCACTTT. Amino acids: CASSEGDYSPLHF.

The rearrangement links TRBV4-3 to TRBJ2-5; no clear D. Germline V gene data show CDR1 as LGHNA and CDR2 as YSLEER. The CDR3 has 15 residues. With 0 bases removed from V and 7 bases from J, the gap between germline ends came to 15 bases. Here the CDR3 reads CASSQDWSQMATQYF. Written as DNA, the CDR3 is TGCGCCAGCAGCCAAGATTGGTCGCAGATGGCGACCCAGTACTTC.

The chain joins TRBV19 to TRBJ2-5, with no clear D. With 2 bases removed from V and 2 bases from J, the gap between germline ends came to 12 bases. Germline CDR1 is LNHDA and CDR2 is SQIVND (reference sequence). CDR3 size: 15 residues. CDR3 in DNA: TGTGCCAGTAGTATAAATTCCCTATTACAAGAGACCCAGTACTTC. Its translation: CASSINSLLQETQYF.

The sample holds one count of this clone. V usage is TRBV29-1 and J usage is TRBJ1-1; maybe TRBD1 (5 bases). CDR3 size: 13 residues. Trimming removed 1 base at V and 1 base at J, with 7 bases between. The V gene's germline CDR1 is SQVTM and CDR2 ANQGSEA. The CDR3 here is CSVEVGQNTEAFF. CDR3 nucleotide sequence: TGCAGCGTTGAAGTAGGACAGAACACTGAAGCTTTCTTT.

This sequence joins TRBV7-6 and TRBJ2-1; D remains ambiguous. The ends were cut back, 5 bases at V and 8 bases at J, with 13 bases in the middle. The CDR3 is 13 amino acids. Germline V CDR1 and CDR2: SGHVS, FNYEAQ. In DNA, the CDR3 is TGTGCCAGCAGCCTACTCCGAGTGGATGAGCAGTTCTTC. This sequence encodes CASSLLRVDEQFF.

The chain is built from TRBV6-5 and TRBJ1-2; 9 bases line up with TRBD1. The V gene end was trimmed by 5 bases and the J gene end by 8 bases; junction bases not matched to a gene: 3. This CDR3 contains 12 residues. Germline V gives CDR1 MNHEY, CDR2 SVGAGI. The CDR3 sequence: CASSRTGVGYTF. CDR3 DNA: TGTGCCAGCAGTAGGACAGGGGTAGGCTACACCTTC.

Only a few counts were recorded for this clone. The genes are TRBV6-5 and TRBJ2-7; weak D call: TRBD1 (5 bases). Per germline, CDR1 MNHEY and CDR2 SVGAGI. The CDR3 totals 11 residues. V lost 4 bases, J lost 6 bases, and 7 bases lay in between. This CDR3 reads CASSLGPEQYF. The DNA for the CDR3 is TGTGCCAGCAGTTTGGGGCCCGAGCAGTACTTC.

This chain uses TRBV7-9 with TRBJ2-1; the D gene is possibly TRBD2 (6 bases). Germline CDR1 SEHNR, CDR2 FQNEAQ (reference sequence). This CDR3 comprises 10 residues. The germline V and J ends were trimmed by 5 bases and 10 bases, with 6 bases remaining between them. CDR3 region: CASSRGEQFF. The CDR3 nucleotides are TGTGCCAGCAGCCGGGGGGAGCAGTTCTTC.

The V and J genes are TRBV6-1 and TRBJ2-7, with D hard to call. CDR3 length: 13 amino acids. Trimming removed 3 bases at V and 3 bases at J, with 9 bases between. Germline V gives CDR1 MNHNS, CDR2 SASEGT. The CDR3 nucleotides are TGTGCCAGCAGTGAGGCCGAAGTCTACGAGCAGTACTTC. It encodes CASSEAEVYEQYF.

The rearrangement links TRBV30 to TRBJ2-3, with 7 bases fitting TRBD1. The CDR3 loop spans 14 amino acids. V dropped 2 bases and J dropped 4; count of bases not matched to a gene: 6. Germline assignment: CDR1 GTSNPN and CDR2 SVGIG (reference sequence). The DNA of the CDR3 is TGTGCCTGGAGTACGGAACAGGGGTCAGATACGCAGTATTTT. Its protein is CAWSTEQGSDTQYF. Supplemented by reference TRBV30 and TRBJ2-3, the full variable domain reads SQTIHQWPATLVQPVGSPLSLECTVEGTSNPNLYWYRQAAGRGLQLLFYSVGIGQISSEVPQNLSASRPQDRQFILSSKKLLLSDSGFYLCAWSTEQGSDTQYFGPGTRLTVL.

The genes are TRBV7-9 and TRBJ2-5, with D perhaps matching TRBD1 (5 bases). Germline V CDR1 and CDR2: SEHNR, FQNEAQ (reference sequence). The CDR3 totals 14 residues. With 6 bases removed from V and 1 base from J, the gap between germline ends came to 12 bases. Here the CDR3 reads CASSYSGPQETQYF. CDR3 sequence (DNA): TGTGCCAGCAGTTATTCAGGGCCCCAAGAGACCCAGTACTTC. Looking up the rest from reference TRBV7-9 and TRBJ2-5 gives the full variable domain: DTGVSQNPRHKITKRGQNVTFRCDPISEHNRLYWYRQTLGQGPEFLTYFQNEAQLEKSRLLSDRFSAERPKGSFSTLEIQRTEQGDSAMYLCASSYSGPQETQYFGPGTRLLVL.

CDR3 in DNA: TGTGCCAGCGCCGGGTCGGGACTAGCGGTAAGACCCTCCTACAATGAGCAGTTCTTC. This codes for CASAGSGLAVRPSYNEQFF. The chain joins TRBV27 to TRBJ2-1, with 11 bases identical to TRBD2. The CDR3 totals 19 residues. V shed 8 bases, J shed 0 bases, and the junction held 15 bases outside the gene matches. Germline V gene sequence: CDR1 MNHEY, CDR2 SMNVEV (reference sequence).

The chain is built from TRBV5-1 and TRBJ2-7; 8 nucleotides align to TRBD1. The CDR3 contains 14 residues. CDR1 is SGHRS, CDR2 YFSETQ, per germline. After removal of 10 bases from V and 3 bases from J, the junction contained 12 bases not matched to a gene. The CDR3, as DNA: TGCGCCCCCCAGGCCCTCAGGGGGCTCTACGAGCAGTACTTC. This encodes CAPQALRGLYEQYF.

The count of this clone is one. The genes are TRBV25-1 and TRBJ2-3, with 8 bases matching TRBD2. Germline assignment: CDR1 MGHDK and CDR2 SYGVNS. Losses at the gene ends were 2 bases for V and 2 bases for J; bases not matched to a gene: 12. The CDR3 covers 18 residues. CDR3 protein: CASSERGIRGGVTDTQYF. In nucleotides, the CDR3 is TGTGCCAGCAGTGAACGAGGGATCCGGGGGGGTGTCACAGATACGCAGTATTTT.

This clone has a single count. V usage is TRBV5-1 and J usage is TRBJ2-5, with 10 bases matching TRBD2. Looked up from germline, CDR1 is SGHRS and CDR2 is YFSETQ. The CDR3 is 18 residues long. Unmatched junction bases numbered 18, after V lost 4 bases and J lost 6 bases. CDR3 in DNA: TGCGCCAGCAGCCCCGGTGCTAGCGGGAGAATGGAGGGGCAGACCCAGTACTTC. The encoded protein is CASSPGASGRMEGQTQYF.

The rearrangement links TRBV5-4 to TRBJ2-1; 8 bases are shared with TRBD1. Trimming cost V 3 bases and J 9 bases; bases outside gene matches: 14. Germline CDR1 is SGHNT and CDR2 is YYREEE (reference sequence). CDR3 length equals 16 residues. The CDR3 nucleotides are TGTGCCAGCAGCTCGGGCCAGACAGGGGTAAGAGCTGAGCAGTTCTTC. It translates to CASSSGQTGVRAEQFF.

This chain joins TRBV6-6 and TRBJ1-1; D may be TRBD1 (6 bases). The CDR3 covers 14 residues. Deletions cut 0 bases from V and 5 bases from J, with 10 bases between. Germline V CDR1 and CDR2: MNHNY, SVGAGI (reference sequence). The CDR3 DNA reads as TGTGCCAGCAGTTACTCGACAGGAAGAACTGAAGCTTTCTTT. It codes for CASSYSTGRTEAFF.

The chain links TRBV11-3 to TRBJ2-2; possible D gene TRBD2, 6 bases. This CDR3 contains 15 residues. Trimming left V 5 bases short and J 6 bases short, with 16 bases between. From germline, CDR1 is SGHNT and CDR2 YENEEA. CDR3 region: CASSQARGVPGELFF. The CDR3 DNA sequence: TGTGCCAGCAGCCAGGCCCGCGGGGTCCCCGGGGAGCTGTTTTTT.

This clone was picked up a small number of times. CDR3 region: CASSLALGRGYEQYF. The CDR3 nucleotides read TGTGCCAGCAGCTTAGCGCTGGGCCGGGGCTACGAGCAGTACTTC. The rearrangement joins TRBV7-8 to TRBJ2-7; TRBD2 is a possible D gene (5 bases). The CDR3 length is 15 residues. V lost 0 bases and J lost 3, with 12 bases in between. CDR1 is SGHVS, CDR2 FQNEAQ, per germline.

The genes are TRBV5-4 and TRBJ2-6; D might be TRBD2 (6 bases). The V end lost 1 base, the J end lost 0 bases, and 8 bases lay between the germline ends. The germline gives CDR1 SGHNT, CDR2 YYREEE (reference sequence). The CDR3 has 16 residues. CDR3 sequence reads: CASSLSLASGANVLTF. DNA for the CDR3: TGTGCCAGCAGCTTGTCACTAGCCTCTGGGGCCAACGTCCTGACTTTC.

The chain links TRBV28 to TRBJ2-6; no firm D call. This CDR3 region has 15 residues. Germline V gene sequence: CDR1 MDHEN, CDR2 SYDVKM. V was pared by 5 bases and J by 0 bases, with 8 bases between. This CDR3 is CASSPFSSGANVLTF. The CDR3 DNA follows: TGTGCCAGCAGTCCGTTCAGCTCTGGGGCCAACGTCCTGACTTTC.

This clone was seen just once. The chain has TRBV28 and TRBJ1-5; TRBD1 is a possible D gene (5 bases). The CDR3 sequence is 14 residues long. The germline V gene encodes CDR1 MDHEN and CDR2 SYDVKM. V lost 5 bases and J lost 6, with 14 bases in between. This chain's CDR3 is CASSDSTGVQPQHF. The CDR3 bases are TGTGCCAGCAGTGACTCCACGGGGGTTCAGCCCCAGCATTTT.

This clone was seen just once. The chain carries TRBV19 and TRBJ2-5; possibly TRBD2 for D (5 bases). V lost 6 bases and J lost 7, with 18 bases in between. This CDR3 is 14 amino acids long. Germline loops: CDR1 LNHDA, CDR2 SQIVND (reference sequence). CDR3 sequence reads: CASSKQLAPGTQYF. The CDR3 DNA follows: TGTGCCAGTAGCAAACAGCTAGCCCCTGGGACCCAGTACTTC.

The table lists this clone with a count of one. The rearrangement links TRBV6-1 to TRBJ2-4; D is ambiguous. The V and J ends lost 3 bases and 9 bases respectively, with 12 bases between them. Germline CDR1 MNHNS, CDR2 SASEGT. The CDR3 extends over 13 amino acids. The CDR3 is CASSDTLAPIQYF. The CDR3 nucleotides are TGTGCCAGCAGTGACACGTTAGCTCCCATTCAGTACTTC.

The rearrangement joins TRBV7-9 to TRBJ2-7, with a weak D call TRBD1 (5 bases). Trimming pared 3 bases from V and 7 bases from J, leaving 16 bases between. CDR3 length equals 14 residues. Germline-derived CDR1 and CDR2 are SEHNR and FQNEAQ (reference sequence). The CDR3 DNA reads as TGTGCCAGCAGCTTTAGGGGCCCGTTTTCGGAGCAGTACTTC. It yields the protein CASSFRGPFSEQYF.

This clone occurred once. DNA of the CDR3: TGCGCCAGCAGCGCCGGTACCCCCCCGGTGGAGACCCAGTACTTC. Amino acids: CASSAGTPPVETQYF. V and J are TRBV5-1 and TRBJ2-5; the D is unclear. This CDR3 comprises 15 residues. The V gene lost 4 bases and the J gene lost 5 bases, with 18 bases spanning the gap. Germline CDR1 and CDR2: SGHRS and YFSETQ. The whole variable domain, remainder taken from reference TRBV5-1 and TRBJ2-5, is KAGVTQTPRYLIKTRGQQVTLSCSPISGHRSVSWYQQTPGQGLQFLFEYFSETQRNKGNFPGRFSGRQFSNSRSEMNVSTLELGDSALYLCASSAGTPPVETQYFGPGTRLLVL.

This chain connects TRBV28 to TRBJ1-1; unclear D gene. V lost 3 bases to trimming and J lost 0 bases, with 14 bases between them. Per the germline V gene, CDR1 is MDHEN and CDR2 is SYDVKM. This CDR3 is built from 16 residues. In nucleotides, the CDR3 is TGTGCCAGCAGTTTGGGAGACCTCCTGGTGAACACTGAAGCTTTCTTT. It is translated as CASSLGDLLVNTEAFF.

This chain uses TRBV4-3 with TRBJ1-2; D gene uncertain. This CDR3 spans 17 amino acids. The germline V and J ends were trimmed by 0 bases and 8 bases, with 22 bases remaining between them. The germline gives CDR1 LGHNA, CDR2 YSLEER. CDR3 sequence (DNA): TGCGCCAGCAGCCAAGATAGGATCCCCCCTCCGGGAAGGGGCTACACCTTC. Translating gives CASSQDRIPPPGRGYTF.